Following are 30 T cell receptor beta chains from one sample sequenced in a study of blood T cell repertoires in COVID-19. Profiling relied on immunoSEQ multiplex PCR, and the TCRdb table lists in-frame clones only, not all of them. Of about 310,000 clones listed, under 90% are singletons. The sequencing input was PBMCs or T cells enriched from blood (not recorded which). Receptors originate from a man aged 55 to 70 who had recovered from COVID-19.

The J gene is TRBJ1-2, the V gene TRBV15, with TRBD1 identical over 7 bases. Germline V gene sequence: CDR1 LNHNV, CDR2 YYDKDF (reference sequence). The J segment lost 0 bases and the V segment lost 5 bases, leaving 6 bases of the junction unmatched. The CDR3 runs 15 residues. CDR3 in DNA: TGTGCCACCAGCTATCGGACAGGTTCTAACTATGGCTACACCTTC. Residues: CATSYRTGSNYGYTF.

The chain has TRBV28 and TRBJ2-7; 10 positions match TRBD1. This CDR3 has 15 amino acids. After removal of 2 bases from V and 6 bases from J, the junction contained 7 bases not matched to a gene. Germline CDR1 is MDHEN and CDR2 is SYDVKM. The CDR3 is CASSLDDRGLFEQYF. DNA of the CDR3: TGTGCCAGCAGTTTAGACGACAGGGGGCTCTTCGAGCAGTACTTC.

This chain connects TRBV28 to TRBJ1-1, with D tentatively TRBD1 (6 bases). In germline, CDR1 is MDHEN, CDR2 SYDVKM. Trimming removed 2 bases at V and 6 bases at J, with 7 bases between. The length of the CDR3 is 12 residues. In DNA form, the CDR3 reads TGTGCCAGCAGTTTAAGGGGGTCTGAAGCTTTCTTT. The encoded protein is CASSLRGSEAFF.

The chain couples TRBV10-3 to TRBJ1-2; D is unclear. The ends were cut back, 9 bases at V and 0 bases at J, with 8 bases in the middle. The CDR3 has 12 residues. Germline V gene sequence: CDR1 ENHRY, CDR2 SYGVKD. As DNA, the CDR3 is TGTGCCATAACAGATTCTAACTATGGCTACACCTTC. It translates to CAITDSNYGYTF.

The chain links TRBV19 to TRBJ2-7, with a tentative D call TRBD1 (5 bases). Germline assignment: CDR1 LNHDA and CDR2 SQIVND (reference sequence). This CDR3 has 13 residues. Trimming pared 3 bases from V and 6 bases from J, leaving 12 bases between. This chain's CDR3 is CASSMPGFLEQYF. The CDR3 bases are TGTGCCAGTAGTATGCCAGGGTTCCTCGAGCAGTACTTC.

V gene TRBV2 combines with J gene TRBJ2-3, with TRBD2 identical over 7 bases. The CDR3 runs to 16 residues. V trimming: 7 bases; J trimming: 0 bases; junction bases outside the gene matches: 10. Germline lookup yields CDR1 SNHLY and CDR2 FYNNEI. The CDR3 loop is CASTGLAVTSTDTQYF. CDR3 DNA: TGTGCCAGCACGGGCCTAGCGGTAACTAGCACAGATACGCAGTATTTT.

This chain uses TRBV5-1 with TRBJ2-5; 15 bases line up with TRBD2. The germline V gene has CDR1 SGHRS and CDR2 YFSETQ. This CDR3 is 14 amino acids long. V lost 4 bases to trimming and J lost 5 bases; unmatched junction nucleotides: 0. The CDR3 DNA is TGCGCCAGCAGCGGGACTAGCGGGAGGGAGACCCAGTACTTC. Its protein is CASSGTSGRETQYF. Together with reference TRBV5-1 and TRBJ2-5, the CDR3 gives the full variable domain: KAGVTQTPRYLIKTRGQQVTLSCSPISGHRSVSWYQQTPGQGLQFLFEYFSETQRNKGNFPGRFSGRQFSNSRSEMNVSTLELGDSALYLCASSGTSGRETQYFGPGTRLLVL.

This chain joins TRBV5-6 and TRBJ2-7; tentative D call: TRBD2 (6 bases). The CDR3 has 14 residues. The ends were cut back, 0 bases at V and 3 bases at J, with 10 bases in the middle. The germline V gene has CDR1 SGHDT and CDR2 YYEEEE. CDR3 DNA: TGTGCCAGCAGCTTGGTGGCGCGGGGCTACGAGCAGTACTTC. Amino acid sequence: CASSLVARGYEQYF.

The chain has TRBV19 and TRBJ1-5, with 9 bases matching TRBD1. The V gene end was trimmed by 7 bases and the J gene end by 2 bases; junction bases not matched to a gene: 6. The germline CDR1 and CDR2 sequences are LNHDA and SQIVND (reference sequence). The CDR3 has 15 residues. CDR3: CASTTDRGRNQPQHF. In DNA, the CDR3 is TGTGCCAGTACCACGGACAGGGGACGCAATCAGCCCCAGCATTTT. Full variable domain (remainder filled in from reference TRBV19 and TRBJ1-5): DGGITQSPKYLFRKEGQNVTLSCEQNLNHDAMYWYRQDPGQGLRLIYYSQIVNDFQKGDIAEGYSVSREKKESFPLTVTSAQKNPTAFYLCASTTDRGRNQPQHFGDGTRLSIL.

The CDR3 region is CASSQASAQGAKNIQYF. CDR3 nucleotide sequence: TGCGCCAGCAGCCAAGCGTCCGCCCAGGGGGCCAAAAACATTCAGTACTTC. The genes are TRBV4-1 and TRBJ2-4; TRBD1 is a possible D gene (6 bases). Trimming left V 1 base short and J 1 base short, with 14 bases between. The germline gives CDR1 MGHRA, CDR2 YSYEKL. The CDR3 sequence is 17 residues long.

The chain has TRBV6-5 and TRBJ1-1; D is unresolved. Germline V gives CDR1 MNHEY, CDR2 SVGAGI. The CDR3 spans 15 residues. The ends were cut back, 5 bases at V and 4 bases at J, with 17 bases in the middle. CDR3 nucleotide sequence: TGTGCCAGCAGTAACCCAGGCTTAGGGAGCACTGAAGCTTTCTTT. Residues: CASSNPGLGSTEAFF.

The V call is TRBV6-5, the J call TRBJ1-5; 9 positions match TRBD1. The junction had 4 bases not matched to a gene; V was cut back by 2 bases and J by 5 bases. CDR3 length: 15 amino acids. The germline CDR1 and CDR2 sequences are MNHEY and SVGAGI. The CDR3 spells CASSYGTGYDQPQHF. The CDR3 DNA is TGTGCCAGCAGTTACGGGACAGGGTACGATCAGCCCCAGCATTTT.

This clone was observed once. The CDR3, as DNA: TGTGCCAGCAGCTTAAGGGAGGGTCAGCCCCAGCATTTT. This translates into CASSLREGQPQHF. V and J are TRBV11-2 and TRBJ1-5; D gene uncertain. V gave up 2 bases and J gave up 6 bases, with 8 bases separating them. The CDR3 contains 13 residues. The V gene's germline CDR1 is SGHAT and CDR2 FQNNGV.

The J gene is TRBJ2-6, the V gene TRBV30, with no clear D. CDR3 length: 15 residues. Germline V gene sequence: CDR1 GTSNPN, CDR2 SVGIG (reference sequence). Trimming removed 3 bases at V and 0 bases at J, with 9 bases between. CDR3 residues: CAWRAMGSGANVLTF. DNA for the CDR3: TGTGCCTGGAGAGCGATGGGCTCTGGGGCCAACGTCCTGACTTTC.

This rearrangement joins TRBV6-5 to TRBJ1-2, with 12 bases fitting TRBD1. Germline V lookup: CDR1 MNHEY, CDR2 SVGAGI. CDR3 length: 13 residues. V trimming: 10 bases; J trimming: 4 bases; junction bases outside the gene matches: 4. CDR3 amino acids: CATGQGAFYGYTF. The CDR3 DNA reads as TGTGCCACGGGACAGGGGGCCTTCTATGGCTACACCTTC.

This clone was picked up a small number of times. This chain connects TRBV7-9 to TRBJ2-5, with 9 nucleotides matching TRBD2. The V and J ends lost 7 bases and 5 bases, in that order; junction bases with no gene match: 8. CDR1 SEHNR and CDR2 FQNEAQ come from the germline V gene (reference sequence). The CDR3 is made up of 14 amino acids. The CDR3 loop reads CASTSRTSAETQYF. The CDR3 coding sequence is TGTGCCAGCACCTCCCGGACTAGCGCGGAGACCCAGTACTTC.

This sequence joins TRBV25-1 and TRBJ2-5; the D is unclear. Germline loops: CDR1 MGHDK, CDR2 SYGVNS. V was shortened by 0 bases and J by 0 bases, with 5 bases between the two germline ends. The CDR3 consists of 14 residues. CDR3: CASSEYEYQETQYF. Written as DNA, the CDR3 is TGTGCCAGCAGTGAATACGAGTACCAAGAGACCCAGTACTTC.

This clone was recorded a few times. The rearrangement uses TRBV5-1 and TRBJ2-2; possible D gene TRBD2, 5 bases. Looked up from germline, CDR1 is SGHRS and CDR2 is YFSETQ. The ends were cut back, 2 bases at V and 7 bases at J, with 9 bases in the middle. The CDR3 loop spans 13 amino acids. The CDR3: CASSLAAGGELFF. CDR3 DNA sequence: TGCGCCAGCAGCTTAGCGGCGGGCGGGGAGCTGTTTTTT.

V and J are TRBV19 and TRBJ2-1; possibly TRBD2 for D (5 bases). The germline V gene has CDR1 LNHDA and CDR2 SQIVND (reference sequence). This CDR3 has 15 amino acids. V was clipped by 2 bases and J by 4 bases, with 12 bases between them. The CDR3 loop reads CASSIFLAYYNEQFF. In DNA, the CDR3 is TGTGCCAGTAGTATATTTCTAGCCTATTACAATGAGCAGTTCTTC.

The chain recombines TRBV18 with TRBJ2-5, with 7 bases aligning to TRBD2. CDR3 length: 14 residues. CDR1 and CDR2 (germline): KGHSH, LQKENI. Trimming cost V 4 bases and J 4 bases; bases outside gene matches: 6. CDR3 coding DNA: TGTGCCAGCTCACGCAGAGCGGGAAGAGAGACCCAGTACTTC. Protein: CASSRRAGRETQYF.

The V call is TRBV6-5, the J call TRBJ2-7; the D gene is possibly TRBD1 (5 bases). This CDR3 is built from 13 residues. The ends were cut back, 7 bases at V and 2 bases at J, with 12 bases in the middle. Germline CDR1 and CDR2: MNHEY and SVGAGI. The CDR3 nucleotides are TGTGCCAGCAAAGAAAGGGGTACCTACGAGCAGTACTTC. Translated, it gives CASKERGTYEQYF.

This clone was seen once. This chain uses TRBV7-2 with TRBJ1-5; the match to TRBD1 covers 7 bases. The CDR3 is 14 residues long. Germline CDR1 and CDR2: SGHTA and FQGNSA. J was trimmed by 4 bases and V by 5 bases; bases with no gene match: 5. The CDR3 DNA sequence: TGTGCCAGCAGCGATAGACAGGGTAATCAGCCCCAGCATTTT. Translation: CASSDRQGNQPQHF.

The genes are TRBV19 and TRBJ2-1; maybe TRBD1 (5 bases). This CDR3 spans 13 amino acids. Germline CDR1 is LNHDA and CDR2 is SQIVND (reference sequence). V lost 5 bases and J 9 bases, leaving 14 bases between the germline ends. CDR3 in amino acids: CASSRRGDAEQFF. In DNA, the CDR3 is TGTGCCAGTAGTCGTAGGGGCGACGCTGAGCAGTTCTTC.

CDR3 DNA sequence: TGTGCCAGCAGTGAGGGGACTAGCGGGAGGGGGCGCAATGAGCAGTTCTTC. It encodes CASSEGTSGRGRNEQFF. The chain has TRBV6-1 and TRBJ2-1; TRBD2 matches 16 bases. The CDR3 extends over 17 amino acids. V lost 3 bases and J lost 6; bases outside the gene matches: 5. Germline CDR1 is MNHNS and CDR2 is SASEGT.

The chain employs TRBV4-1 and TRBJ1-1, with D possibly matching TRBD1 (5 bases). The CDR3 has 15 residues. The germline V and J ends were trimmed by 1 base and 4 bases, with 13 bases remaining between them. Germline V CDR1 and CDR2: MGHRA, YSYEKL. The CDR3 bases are TGCGCCAGCAGCCAAGTACGGGGGGAGGGCACTGAAGCTTTCTTT. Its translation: CASSQVRGEGTEAFF.

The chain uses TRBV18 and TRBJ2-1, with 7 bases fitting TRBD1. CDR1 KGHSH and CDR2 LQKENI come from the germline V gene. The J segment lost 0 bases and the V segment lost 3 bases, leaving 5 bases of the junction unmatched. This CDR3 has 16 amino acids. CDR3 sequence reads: CASSPTGQSSYNEQFF. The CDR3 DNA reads TGTGCCAGCTCACCTACGGGACAGAGCTCCTACAATGAGCAGTTCTTC.

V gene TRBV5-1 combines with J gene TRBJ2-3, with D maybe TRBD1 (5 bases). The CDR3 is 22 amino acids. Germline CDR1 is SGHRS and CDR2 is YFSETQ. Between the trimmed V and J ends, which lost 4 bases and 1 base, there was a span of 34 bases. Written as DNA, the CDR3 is TGCGCCAGCAGCCCAGACGGTGGATTCAGGGCGGAGTCGTTATGGGGCACAGATACGCAGTATTTT. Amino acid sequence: CASSPDGGFRAESLWGTDTQYF.

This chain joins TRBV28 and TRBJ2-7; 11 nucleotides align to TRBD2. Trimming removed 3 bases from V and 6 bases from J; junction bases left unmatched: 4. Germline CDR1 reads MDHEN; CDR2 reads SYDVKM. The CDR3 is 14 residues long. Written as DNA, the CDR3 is TGTGCCAGCAGTTTCGGGACTAGCGGATTCGAGCAGTACTTC. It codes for CASSFGTSGFEQYF. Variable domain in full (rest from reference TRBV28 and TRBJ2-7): DVKVTQSSRYLVKRTGEKVFLECVQDMDHENMFWYRQDPGLGLRLIYFSYDVKMKEKGDIPEGYSVSREKKERFSLILESASTNQTSMYLCASSFGTSGFEQYFGPGTRLTVT.

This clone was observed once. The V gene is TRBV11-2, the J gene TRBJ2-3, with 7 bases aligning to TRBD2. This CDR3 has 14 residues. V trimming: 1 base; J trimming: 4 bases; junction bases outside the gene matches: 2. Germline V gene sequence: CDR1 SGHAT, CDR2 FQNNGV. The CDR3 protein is CASSLAGGPDTQYF. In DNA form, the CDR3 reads TGTGCCAGCAGCTTAGCGGGAGGACCAGATACGCAGTATTTT.

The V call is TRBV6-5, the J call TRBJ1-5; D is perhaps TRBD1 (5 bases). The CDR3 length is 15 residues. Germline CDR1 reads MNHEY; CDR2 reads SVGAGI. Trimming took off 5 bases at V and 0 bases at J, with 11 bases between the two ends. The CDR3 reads CASSLTASSNQPQHF. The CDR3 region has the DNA TGTGCCAGCAGTCTGACAGCTTCTAGCAATCAGCCCCAGCATTTT.